This TCR beta chain was identified in a study of blood T cell repertoires in COVID-19. Study background: The United States, Italy and Spain provided the acute and convalescent COVID-19 samples. PBMCs, B-cell-depleted T cells, or T cells provided the cDNA or gDNA that made up the material.

Per the authors' pipeline: Amplification of reference gene primers provided the estimated nucleated cell counts. Some clones are missing from TCRdb's copy, which holds only in-frame ones; the method was immunoSEQ multiplex PCR. The D gene and trimming were derived from the DNA, and the V and J assignments and clone size from that table. The profile shows around 240,000 clones, around 85% of them singletons. CDR1 LNHDA and CDR2 SQIVND come from the germline V gene (reference sequence). The V end was cut by 0 bases, the J end by 1 base, with 12 bases between. The CDR3 spans 17 residues. The sample consisted of peripheral blood. This receptor was identified in a woman aged 25-40 years who had recovered from COVID-19. The chain has TRBV19 and TRBJ2-2; a possible D gene is TRBD2 (5 bases). CDR3 sequence: CASSIDLWRQNTGELFF. The CDR3, as DNA: TGTGCCAGTAGTATAGATCTATGGAGGCAGAACACCGGGGAGCTGTTTTTT. The complete variable domain, with remaining parts taken from reference TRBV19 and TRBJ2-2, reads DGGITQSPKYLFRKEGQNVTLSCEQNLNHDAMYWYRQDPGQGLRLIYYSQIVNDFQKGDIAEGYSVSREKKESFPLTVTSAQKNPTAFYLCASSIDLWRQNTGELFFGEGSRLTVL.